This is a list of T cell receptor beta chains from one sample in a study of shared clonotypes between healthy human individuals. Profiled with immunoSEQ multiplex PCR; TCRdb holds only in-frame clones, not every one. Counted here are about 2 million clones, roughly 94% occurring once; the ten biggest clones make up roughly 1%. Sequencing was carried out using naive CD8+ T cells sorted from blood. These receptors were collected from a young man in good health. The CDR3 runs from the conserved cysteine through the conserved F or W. A D gene is named only where the DNA matches it firmly. Part of the rows lack a size; the others show once, few, many or a class for expanded clones.

CDR3nt,CDR3aa,v_gene,d_gene,j_gene,abundance
TGTGCCAGCTCACCCGATACAGGGGGCTGGTATCAGCCCCAGCATTTT,CASSPDTGGWYQPQHF,TRBV18,TRBD1,TRBJ1-5,NA
TGTGCCAGCAGCTTATACGACAGTGAAGCTTTCTTT,CASSLYDSEAFF,TRBV7-9,NA,TRBJ1-1,NA
TGTGCCAGCAGCTTAATCTTGCTAGATACGCAGTATTTT,CASSLILLDTQYF,TRBV7-2,NA,TRBJ2-3,NA
TGTGCCAGCACCTCCGGAGCACCCCTCCACTTT,CASTSGAPLHF,TRBV6-6,NA,TRBJ1-6,NA
TGTGCCAGCAGCTCGGGGACAGGGGCGTACGGCTACACCTTC,CASSSGTGAYGYTF,TRBV5-4,TRBD1,TRBJ1-2,once
TGCGCCAGCAGCCAAGGTCGGGGATACACTGAAGCTTTCTTT,CASSQGRGYTEAFF,TRBV4-3,NA,TRBJ1-1,NA
TGTGCCAGCAGCTTGGAGATGGGAGGTTCACCCCTCCACTTT,CASSLEMGGSPLHF,TRBV5-6,NA,TRBJ1-6,few
TGTGCCAGCAAGGGTGTGTCCGGGGAGCTGTTTTTT,CASKGVSGELFF,TRBV6-4,NA,TRBJ2-2,NA
TGCGCCAGCAGCTTGGGAACTATACCGGGAAGCCAAGAGACCCAGTACTTC,CASSLGTIPGSQETQYF,TRBV5-1,NA,TRBJ2-5,NA
TGTGCCAGCAGCTGGGACCGGGGGGAGACCCAGTACTTC,CASSWDRGETQYF,TRBV6-5,NA,TRBJ2-5,NA
TGTGCCAGCAGTGAAATTCCCCCTAATCCCTACGAGCAGTACTTC,CASSEIPPNPYEQYF,TRBV6-1,NA,TRBJ2-7,once
TGCGCCAGCTCAGGGGGTGACCCCTACGAGCAGTACTTC,CASSGGDPYEQYF,TRBV10-1,TRBD1,TRBJ2-7,once
TGTGCCAGCAGCGTAGAGGAGGGTCAGCCCCAGCATTTT,CASSVEEGQPQHF,TRBV9,NA,TRBJ1-5,NA
TGTGCCAGCTCACCACCGTCGACCTACGAGCAGTACTTC,CASSPPSTYEQYF,TRBV18,NA,TRBJ2-7,NA
TGCGCCAGCAGCCAAGACCCGACCTCTGGAAACACCATATATTTT,CASSQDPTSGNTIYF,TRBV4-1,NA,TRBJ1-3,NA
TGTGCCAGCAGCTTAGGAAGGGCAGACCCCTACAATGAGCAGTTCTTC,CASSLGRADPYNEQFF,TRBV7-2,NA,TRBJ2-1,NA
TGTGCCAGCAGCTCCAAAGGTGTAGGACCTCACGAGCAGTACTTC,CASSSKGVGPHEQYF,TRBV7-9,NA,TRBJ2-7,NA
TGTGCCAGCAGTGAAGTAGAGCGGGGGCCTAGCACAGATACGCAGTATTTT,CASSEVERGPSTDTQYF,TRBV2,TRBD2,TRBJ2-3,NA
TGTGCCAGCAGCTTAGAGCGGGAGGGCCCTCAGACCCAGTACTTC,CASSLEREGPQTQYF,TRBV13,TRBD2,TRBJ2-5,NA
TGTGCCAGCAGTTCCCCCGGGAGAAGCGGGGGGTCAGTGGTTAAGACCCAGTACTTC,CASSSPGRSGGSVVKTQYF,TRBV28,TRBD2,TRBJ2-5,NA
TGTGCCAGCAGTCTGGGGAACAATCAGCCCCAGCATTTT,CASSLGNNQPQHF,TRBV27,NA,TRBJ1-5,few
TGTGCCAGCAGCTTTAGCACAGATACGCAGTATTTT,CASSFSTDTQYF,TRBV7-9,NA,TRBJ2-3,NA
TGTGCCAGCAGCTTAGTGGGACGGGAGGTCTACTTC,CASSLVGREVYF,TRBV11-2,TRBD2,TRBJ2-5,NA
TGTGCCAGTAAAGAAATCGCAGGGAGTATTGGCTACACCTTC,CASKEIAGSIGYTF,TRBV19,NA,TRBJ1-2,NA
TGCGCCAGCAGTTTCACCTACGGAAATGAGCAGTTCTTC,CASSFTYGNEQFF,TRBV5-1,NA,TRBJ2-1,once
TGTGCCAGCAGTTTATCTCCCGGGACTAGCCGCAATGAGCAGTTCTTC,CASSLSPGTSRNEQFF,TRBV27,TRBD2,TRBJ2-1,NA
TGTGCCAGCAGTTCGACAGCCTTTTTTGAAAAACTGTTTTTT,CASSSTAFFEKLFF,TRBV27,NA,TRBJ1-4,NA
TGTGCCAGCAGGGATTACAGGGGCACAGATACGCAGTATTTT,CASRDYRGTDTQYF,TRBV7-9,NA,TRBJ2-3,once
TGCAGTGCACATAACTATGGCTACACCTTC,CSAHNYGYTF,TRBV20-1,NA,TRBJ1-2,NA
TGTGCCATCAGGGCGGACACCCCGAACACTGAAGCTTTCTTT,CAIRADTPNTEAFF,TRBV10-3,NA,TRBJ1-1,NA
TGCGCCAGCAGCTTGGCGGTTCCAGTCACTGAAGCTTTCTTT,CASSLAVPVTEAFF,TRBV5-1,NA,TRBJ1-1,NA
TGTGCCAGCGGCATATTCTTGGGAGCCTACGAGCAGTACTTC,CASGIFLGAYEQYF,TRBV7-8,NA,TRBJ2-7,NA
TGTGCCAGAAAGGATTCAGGGGGCACTGAAGCTTTCTTT,CARKDSGGTEAFF,TRBV2,TRBD1,TRBJ1-1,once
TGTGCCAGCAGCGCCGGGACTAGCGGTTACGAGCAGTACTTC,CASSAGTSGYEQYF,TRBV5-6,TRBD2,TRBJ2-7,NA
TGTGCCAGCAGTTTAAGGACAGGGAATTCACCCCTCCACTTT,CASSLRTGNSPLHF,TRBV28,TRBD1,TRBJ1-6,once
TGTGCCAGCAGTTTAGCAAGAGGGGGGCGCGGGGAGACCCAGTACTTC,CASSLARGGRGETQYF,TRBV27,NA,TRBJ2-5,NA
TGTGCCAGCAGGGGGACAGGGAATGAAAAACTGTTTTTT,CASRGTGNEKLFF,TRBV28,TRBD1,TRBJ1-4,NA
TGTGCCAGCAGGCAAATAGCGGGAGGGCCGACCGGGGCCAACGTCCTGACTTTC,CASRQIAGGPTGANVLTF,TRBV7-9,TRBD2,TRBJ2-6,NA
TGTGCCAGCAGCTTGGGGACAGGGCTTGGAAACACCATATATTTT,CASSLGTGLGNTIYF,TRBV13,TRBD1,TRBJ1-3,NA
TGTGCCAGCAGCCCCGGACAGGGGGCCTACGAGCAGTACTTC,CASSPGQGAYEQYF,TRBV13,TRBD1,TRBJ2-7,NA
TGCGCCAGCAGCCAAGTACGGCCAGTCTACGAGCAGTACTTC,CASSQVRPVYEQYF,TRBV4-1,NA,TRBJ2-7,NA
TGCGCCAGCAGCCTAGCAGCGGGAGCCGATACGCAGTATTTT,CASSLAAGADTQYF,TRBV4-1,TRBD2,TRBJ2-3,NA
TGCGCCAGCAGCTATACAGGGGACACTGAAGCTTTCTTT,CASSYTGDTEAFF,TRBV5-1,TRBD1,TRBJ1-1,NA